This passage covers 17 T cell receptor beta chains from one sample sequenced in a study of T-cell memory formation after mild COVID-19. TCRdb ran MiXCR on the 5' RACE reads and lists one entry per CDR3 protein. Altogether approximately 300,000 distinct CDR3 sequences are present, less than 20% being singletons, with the ten largest covering about 22%. The sample consisted of PBMCs or a T cell subset sorted from them (not recorded which). All receptors derive from a man younger than 35 who had mild COVID-19 (a few samples of this study predate the infection). Cell type and time point are not known.

In its sample, this clonotype was seen a few times. This chain connects TRBV28 to TRBJ1-6, with TRBD1 as a possible D gene (5 bases). The CDR3 has 15 amino acids. Germline V CDR1 and CDR2: MDHEN, SYDVKM. V was clipped by 6 bases and J by 3 bases, with 12 bases between them. The CDR3 loop is CASSPGGHYNSPLHF. The CDR3 nucleotides read TGTGCCAGCAGCCCCGGGGGTCACTATAATTCACCCCTCCACTTT. The variable domain in full, with the rest retrieved from reference TRBV28 and TRBJ1-6, is DVKVTQSSRYLVKRTGEKVFLECVQDMDHENMFWYRQDPGLGLRLIYFSYDVKMKEKGDIPEGYSVSREKKERFSLILESASTNQTSMYLCASSPGGHYNSPLHFGNGTRLTVT.

The rearrangement joins TRBV5-1 to TRBJ1-4; D is possibly TRBD1 (6 bases). The CDR3 totals 14 residues. With 4 bases removed from V and 3 bases from J, the gap between germline ends came to 10 bases. Germline V lookup: CDR1 SGHRS, CDR2 YFSETQ. The DNA for the CDR3 is TGCGCCAGCAGCCCACAGGGCCCTAATGAAAAACTGTTTTTT. Translated, it gives CASSPQGPNEKLFF.

Ten or more counts support this clonotype. This chain connects TRBV7-2 to TRBJ2-5; D may correspond to TRBD1 or TRBD2 (5 bases each). This CDR3 contains 14 residues. The germline V gene has CDR1 SGHTA and CDR2 FQGNSA. Trimming cost V 7 bases and J 3 bases, with 15 bases left between them. CDR3 nucleotides: TGTGCCAGCAACCGGGGTAGGGACGAAGAGACCCAGTACTTC. This sequence encodes CASNRGRDEETQYF.

CDR3: CASSVALPDTQYF. The CDR3, as DNA: TGTGCCAGCAGCGTTGCTTTGCCAGATACGCAGTATTTT. V usage is TRBV7-2 and J usage is TRBJ2-3; D unclear. Deletions cut 5 bases from V and 4 bases from J, with 10 bases between. The V gene's germline CDR1 is SGHTA and CDR2 FQGNSA. The CDR3 runs 13 residues.

The CDR3 region is CASVGGSNQPQHF. The CDR3, as DNA: TGTGCCAGCGTTGGGGGAAGCAATCAGCCCCAGCATTTT. This chain uses TRBV28 with TRBJ1-5; D may be TRBD1 (5 bases). This CDR3 spans 13 amino acids. V was clipped by 8 bases and J by 1 base, with 9 bases between them. In germline, CDR1 is MDHEN, CDR2 SYDVKM. Variable domain in full (rest from reference TRBV28 and TRBJ1-5): DVKVTQSSRYLVKRTGEKVFLECVQDMDHENMFWYRQDPGLGLRLIYFSYDVKMKEKGDIPEGYSVSREKKERFSLILESASTNQTSMYLCASVGGSNQPQHFGDGTRLSIL.

The chain links TRBV20-1 to TRBJ1-5, with D possibly being TRBD1 (5 bases). The CDR3 covers 12 residues. CDR1 and CDR2 (germline): DFQATT, SNEGSKA (reference sequence). V lost 0 bases and J lost 7, with 7 bases in between. The CDR3 region is CSARDREQPQHF. CDR3 bases: TGCAGTGCTAGAGACAGGGAACAGCCCCAGCATTTT.

V usage is TRBV11-2 and J usage is TRBJ1-1; D is unclear. The germline CDR1 and CDR2 sequences are SGHAT and FQNNGV. Trimming shortened V by 2 bases and J by 2 bases, and 9 bases separated the two germline ends. The CDR3 length is 14 residues. Here the CDR3 reads CASSLIRRNTEAFF. The CDR3 region has the DNA TGTGCCAGCAGCTTAATCCGGCGTAACACTGAAGCTTTCTTT.

The genes are TRBV7-8 and TRBJ2-2; TRBD2 matches at 14 bases. This CDR3 spans 17 amino acids. The ends lost 5 bases at V and 3 bases at J; junction bases unmatched: 5. Germline V lookup: CDR1 SGHVS, CDR2 FQNEAQ. The chain's CDR3 is CASSLRTSGGYTGELFF. CDR3 coding DNA: TGTGCCAGCAGCCTCCGGACTAGCGGGGGGTACACCGGGGAGCTGTTTTTT.

The V and J genes are TRBV20-1 and TRBJ2-7, with 8 positions matching TRBD2. The CDR3 totals 15 residues. Germline loops: CDR1 DFQATT, CDR2 SNEGSKA (reference sequence). V trimming: 6 bases; J trimming: 3 bases; junction bases outside the gene matches: 13. In DNA, the CDR3 is TGCAGTGCGGAACCTCCTCGCGGGGGGAGCTACGAGCAGTACTTC. Translation gives CSAEPPRGGSYEQYF.

This clonotype has only a few counts. J is TRBJ2-3 and V is TRBV7-9; the D gene could be TRBD1 or TRBD2 (5 bases each). Trimming removed 6 bases at V and 2 bases at J, with 9 bases between. The CDR3 extends over 13 amino acids. The germline V gene has CDR1 SEHNR and CDR2 FQNEAQ (reference sequence). This CDR3 is CASSRGVTDTQYF. CDR3 nucleotide sequence: TGTGCCAGCAGTCGGGGCGTCACAGATACGCAGTATTTT.

This chain joins TRBV7-9 and TRBJ1-5; the D is unclear. V gave up 3 bases and J gave up 5 bases, with 8 bases separating them. CDR3 length equals 13 residues. The germline V gene encodes CDR1 SEHNR and CDR2 FQNEAQ (reference sequence). The CDR3 region has the DNA TGTGCCAGCAGCTTCGGGGTATATCAGCCCCAGCATTTT. It specifies CASSFGVYQPQHF.

This clonotype was counted a few times. This chain connects TRBV9 to TRBJ2-1, with TRBD2 matching over 7 bases. V shed 1 base and J 10 bases; nucleotides not matched to a gene: 5. There are 13 residues in the CDR3. The germline CDR1 and CDR2 sequences are SGDLS and YYNGEE. The CDR3 loop reads CASSVQRGEEQFF. The CDR3 nucleotides are TGTGCCAGCAGCGTACAGCGGGGAGAAGAGCAGTTCTTC.

The chain is built from TRBV9 and TRBJ2-1; D unclear. From germline, CDR1 is SGDLS and CDR2 YYNGEE. The V gene lost 0 bases and the J gene lost 8 bases, with 12 bases spanning the gap. This CDR3 comprises 14 residues. CDR3 loop: CASSVVSNMDEQFF. For the CDR3, the DNA is TGTGCCAGCAGCGTAGTTTCCAACATGGATGAGCAGTTCTTC. Combining the CDR3 with reference TRBV9 and TRBJ2-1 gives the whole variable domain DSGVTQTPKHLITATGQRVTLRCSPRSGDLSVYWYQQSLDQGLQFLIQYYNGEERAKGNILERFSAQQFPDLHSELNLSSLELGDSALYFCASSVVSNMDEQFFGPGTRLTVL.

The V call is TRBV4-1, the J call TRBJ2-3; 7 nucleotides agree with TRBD1. Trimming removed 3 bases from V and 1 base from J; junction bases left unmatched: 10. Germline CDR1 and CDR2: MGHRA and YSYEKL. The CDR3 has 17 residues. As DNA, the CDR3 is TGCGCCAGCAGCCACGGATTTCTCGGACAGGGCACAGATACGCAGTATTTT. Translation gives CASSHGFLGQGTDTQYF.

This clonotype was counted at least ten times. The V gene is TRBV5-1, the J gene TRBJ2-7; a weak D match, TRBD1 (5 bases). V shed 6 bases and J shed 0 bases, with 7 bases lying between them. The germline V gene has CDR1 SGHRS and CDR2 YFSETQ. This CDR3 has 12 amino acids. The CDR3 sequence: CASIGDSYEQYF. As DNA, the CDR3 is TGCGCCAGCATAGGGGACTCCTACGAGCAGTACTTC.

This chain connects TRBV5-6 to TRBJ1-2; D uncertain. From germline, CDR1 is SGHDT and CDR2 YYEEEE. Trimming shortened V by 4 bases and J by 6 bases, and 19 bases separated the two germline ends. The CDR3 has 15 amino acids. CDR3 nucleotide sequence: TGTGCCAGCAGCAGGATAAGGCAGAGAGTGGATGGCTACACCTTC. Translated, it gives CASSRIRQRVDGYTF.

This rearrangement joins TRBV25-1 to TRBJ1-1, with TRBD1 matching over 9 bases. With 8 bases clipped from V and 11 bases from J, the junction kept 6 bases outside the gene matches. Per germline, CDR1 MGHDK and CDR2 SYGVNS. CDR3 size: 11 residues. The CDR3 loop reads CASLGQGNAFF. DNA of the CDR3: TGTGCCAGCCTCGGACAGGGGAACGCTTTCTTT. Using reference TRBV25-1 and TRBJ1-1 for the parts outside the CDR3, the full variable domain is EADIYQTPRYLVIGTGKKITLECSQTMGHDKMYWYQQDPGMELHLIHYSYGVNSTEKGDLSSESTVSRIRTEHFPLTLESARPSHTSQYLCASLGQGNAFFGQGTRLTVV.